Below are 8 T cell receptor beta chains sequenced from a single sample in a study of OX40 agonist ivuxolimab in advanced cancers. TCRdb keeps only in-frame clones here, not all; method: immunoSEQ multiplex PCR. In the table there are 60,000 to 85,000 clones, about 89% of which are singletons. The sample was CD4+ or CD8+ T cells sorted from blood, taken in a trial of the OX40 agonist ivuxolimab. These TCRs come from an adult with an advanced solid tumor such as melanoma, head and neck, liver or kidney cancer.

This clone was observed once. The genes are TRBV6-5 and TRBJ1-5; D possibly corresponds to TRBD1 (6 bases). The CDR3 contains 15 residues. Germline V gene sequence: CDR1 MNHEY, CDR2 SVGAGI. Deletions cut 6 bases from V and 3 bases from J, with 15 bases between. The CDR3 nucleotides are TGTGCCAGCAGGCCCGGGGGCACCCCCAATCAGCCCCAGCATTTT. Translated: CASRPGGTPNQPQHF.

This chain connects TRBV19 to TRBJ2-1; 8 bases agree with TRBD1. Germline V gene data show CDR1 as LNHDA and CDR2 as SQIVND (reference sequence). This CDR3 region has 15 residues. V lost 10 bases, J lost 1 base, and 9 bases stayed unmatched. Here the CDR3 DNA reads TGTGCCACCTCGAGGACAGGGCTATCCTACAATGAGCAGTTCTTC. Protein: CATSRTGLSYNEQFF.

The chain is built from TRBV7-9 and TRBJ1-1; unclear D gene. The CDR3 has 12 amino acids. Trimming took 5 bases from V and 10 from J, leaving 14 bases between them. Germline-derived CDR1 and CDR2 are SEHNR and FQNEAQ (reference sequence). The CDR3 nucleotides read TGTGCCAGCAGCCTACACACGGATAGAGCTTTCTTT. This codes for CASSLHTDRAFF.

By share, this clone ranks as medium-sized. CDR3 in amino acids: CASSHGLAIYTTYEQYF. CDR3 in DNA: TGCGCCAGCAGCCACGGACTAGCGATATACACCACCTACGAGCAGTACTTC. The chain employs TRBV5-1 and TRBJ2-7; TRBD2 aligns across 9 bases. The CDR3 is 17 amino acids. CDR1 is SGHRS, CDR2 YFSETQ, per germline. Unmatched junction bases numbered 13, after V lost 4 bases and J lost 2 bases.

The chain joins TRBV5-1 to TRBJ1-2; possible D gene TRBD1, 6 bases. Germline lookup yields CDR1 SGHRS and CDR2 YFSETQ. The CDR3 length is 15 residues. V was pared by 0 bases and J by 6 bases, with 15 bases between. The CDR3 protein is CASSLEAGEVHGYTF. In DNA form, the CDR3 reads TGCGCCAGCAGCTTGGAGGCAGGGGAAGTTCATGGCTACACCTTC.

This clone was recorded once. The chain couples TRBV5-1 to TRBJ2-1, with TRBD1 matching 7 bases. The CDR3 loop spans 19 amino acids. Germline-derived CDR1 and CDR2 are SGHRS and YFSETQ. With V trimmed by 4 bases and J by 9 bases, 25 bases remained unmatched. CDR3 nucleotide sequence: TGCGCCAGCAGCCTGGCCCGGACAGGCTCCGGGGTAAGGGCAAGTGAGCAGTTCTTC. This gives the protein CASSLARTGSGVRASEQFF.

V and J are TRBV5-5 and TRBJ2-1, with D hard to call. The CDR3 spans 16 residues. V was trimmed by 1 base and J by 0 bases, leaving 11 bases between them. Germline V CDR1 and CDR2: SGHKS, YYEKEE (reference sequence). The CDR3 loop reads CASSLLRIGSYNEQFF. The CDR3 region has the DNA TGTGCCAGCAGCTTGCTGCGGATAGGCTCCTACAATGAGCAGTTCTTC.

This chain links TRBV6-5 with TRBJ2-5; D is unclear. Germline CDR1 MNHEY, CDR2 SVGAGI. Trimming left V 8 bases short and J 2 bases short, with 3 bases between. The CDR3 is 10 residues long. The CDR3 nucleotides read TGTGCCAGCGGACAAGAGACCCAGTACTTC. This translates into CASGQETQYF.